The sequence of this TCR beta chain was determined in a study of blood T cell repertoires in COVID-19. Study-wide context: PBMCs, B-cell-depleted T cells, or T cells were the source of the cDNA or gDNA that made up the material.

Per the original data handling: Quantification of nucleated cells was approximated via reference gene primer amplification. Only in-frame clones appear in the TCRdb table, and some are missing; sequencing was by immunoSEQ multiplex PCR. From that table come the V and J calls and clone size; the DNA was used to work out D and trimming. The sample contains more than 150,000 clones, approximately 86% of which appear only once. A Seattle source enrolled patients during active infection and followed them longitudinally. Trimming pared 5 bases from V and 0 bases from J, leaving 15 bases between. The CDR3 runs 16 residues. Looked up from germline, CDR1 is LNHDA and CDR2 is SQIVND (reference sequence).

The source of this sequence is a man in his sixties with COVID-19, enrolled during active disease. Sequenced material: peripheral blood. The chain is built from TRBV19 and TRBJ2-3, with D possibly TRBD1 on 6 matching bases. As DNA, the CDR3 is TGTGCCAGTAGTTCCTCAGGGGTTTATAGCACAGATACGCAGTATTTT. This gives the protein CASSSSGVYSTDTQYF.